Below are 25 T cell receptor beta chains sequenced from a single sample in a study of cytomegalovirus exposure and HLA in healthy donors. PCR amplification relied on 60 Vbeta primers (plus 13 Jbeta primers). Libraries were prepared by immunoSEQ multiplex PCR; TCRdb keeps only in-frame clonotypes and omits some of them. The table includes under 250,000 clones, around 80% detected once. The source material was PBMCs. These receptors were collected from a boy between 10 and 17 years old in good health and CMV-seronegative.

The rearrangement uses TRBV10-2 and TRBJ1-2, with D hard to call. Germline V gene sequence: CDR1 WSHSY, CDR2 SAAADI. V was cut by 6 bases and J by 3 bases, with 26 bases left in between. The CDR3 totals 18 residues. The CDR3 loop is CASRRTDTALSDHYGYTF. CDR3 DNA: TGCGCCAGCAGGAGAACCGACACCGCCCTGTCCGATCACTATGGCTACACCTTC.

The CDR3 spells CASSQELVAVLFF. The CDR3 nucleotides are TGTGCCAGCAGCCAAGAATTGGTAGCGGTGCTGTTTTTT. The rearrangement uses TRBV14 and TRBJ2-2; weak D call: TRBD2 (6 bases). This CDR3 is 13 amino acids long. V lost 0 bases and J 13 bases, leaving 12 bases between the germline ends. Germline loops: CDR1 SGHDN, CDR2 FVKESK.

The J gene is TRBJ2-7, the V gene TRBV11-2, with D possibly TRBD2 on 5 matching bases. CDR1 and CDR2 (germline): SGHAT, FQNNGV. Trimming removed 1 base from V and 1 base from J, with 17 bases in between. The CDR3 is 17 residues long. The CDR3 here is CASSLGDREFNSYEQYF. CDR3 sequence (DNA): TGTGCCAGCAGCTTAGGGGATAGGGAGTTTAATTCCTACGAGCAGTACTTC.

CDR3 amino acids: CASSLGHIETQYF. The CDR3 bases are TGTGCCAGCAGCCTTGGACACATCGAGACCCAGTACTTC. The J gene is TRBJ2-5, the V gene TRBV6-5; the D gene is possibly TRBD1 (5 bases). The CDR3 extends over 13 amino acids. Germline V gene sequence: CDR1 MNHEY, CDR2 SVGAGI. Trimming left V 6 bases short and J 5 bases short, with 13 bases between.

The chain joins TRBV7-7 to TRBJ1-2; 7 bases agree with TRBD1. This CDR3 comprises 10 residues. The germline V gene has CDR1 SSHAT and CDR2 FNYEAQ (reference sequence). CDR3 amino acids: CARGPYGYTF. CDR3 DNA: TGTGCTAGGGGGCCTTATGGCTACACCTTC.

The genes are TRBV19 and TRBJ2-7, with a possible D match to TRBD1 (5 bases). From germline, CDR1 is LNHDA and CDR2 SQIVND (reference sequence). Between the trimmed V and J ends, which lost 4 bases and 7 bases, there was a span of 17 bases. The CDR3 has 14 amino acids. The CDR3 region has the DNA TGTGCCAGTAGTACAGGGTCCGGTCGGGTGGAGCAGTACTTC. Protein product: CASSTGSGRVEQYF.

This clone was observed a handful of times. The rearrangement uses TRBV12-5 and TRBJ1-1; D might be TRBD1 (6 bases). Germline V gene sequence: CDR1 LGHNT, CDR2 FRNRAP. V was shortened by 3 bases and J by 3 bases, with 17 bases between the two germline ends. The length of the CDR3 is 16 residues. The CDR3 region has the DNA TGTGCTAGTGGTTTTGGGGGGGGCGCAAAGGACACTGAAGCTTTCTTT. Its translation is CASGFGGGAKDTEAFF.

This clone was detected only once. The rearrangement joins TRBV7-9 to TRBJ1-5; 9 bases agree with TRBD1. Germline assignment: CDR1 SEHNR and CDR2 FQNEAQ (reference sequence). Trimming removed 3 bases from V and 9 bases from J; junction bases left unmatched: 12. CDR3 length: 16 amino acids. CDR3 protein: CASSLEGGDRERPQHF. The CDR3 region has the DNA TGTGCCAGCAGCTTGGAGGGAGGGGACAGGGAGCGGCCCCAGCATTTT.

This chain connects TRBV29-1 to TRBJ1-1; 7 bases map to TRBD1. This CDR3 comprises 13 residues. The junction had 12 bases not matched to a gene; V was cut back by 3 bases and J by 11 bases. Germline V CDR1 and CDR2: SQVTM, ANQGSEA. CDR3 sequence (DNA): TGCAGCGTTGAGGGTAAGATCTGGGGACAGGCTTTCTTT. Its translation: CSVEGKIWGQAFF.

The chain couples TRBV5-1 to TRBJ1-2; 8 nucleotides line up with TRBD1. J lost 6 bases, V lost 3 bases, and 7 bases had no gene match. In germline, CDR1 is SGHRS, CDR2 YFSETQ. This CDR3 has 14 amino acids. In nucleotides, the CDR3 is TGCGCCAGCAGCTCAGGGGGCGCCGGGGATGGCTACACCTTC. Protein product: CASSSGGAGDGYTF.

The chain joins TRBV15 to TRBJ2-2; no reliable D call. Germline CDR1 and CDR2: LNHNV and YYDKDF (reference sequence). The CDR3 is made up of 18 amino acids. V was shortened by 0 bases and J by 3 bases, with 17 bases between the two germline ends. CDR3 in amino acids: CATSRDFKLLLDTGELFF. The CDR3 nucleotides read TGTGCCACCAGCAGAGATTTTAAGCTTCTCCTAGACACCGGGGAGCTGTTTTTT.

The CDR3 coding sequence is TGTGCCAGCAGTTACGTCGGGGAGGGGAGGAATGGCTACACCTTC. Translated, it gives CASSYVGEGRNGYTF. J is TRBJ1-2 and V is TRBV6-5; D may be TRBD1 (5 bases). The V gene lost 2 bases and the J gene lost 6 bases, with 16 bases spanning the gap. This CDR3 spans 15 amino acids. Germline-derived CDR1 and CDR2 are MNHEY and SVGAGI.

This chain joins TRBV7-7 and TRBJ2-1; no firm D call. The CDR3 length is 16 residues. Germline CDR1 reads SSHAT; CDR2 reads FNYEAQ (reference sequence). Trimming shortened V by 3 bases and J by 8 bases, and 20 bases separated the two germline ends. The DNA of the CDR3 is TGTGCCAGCAGCTTCTCTAAGTCTAGTCGACTCGATGAGCAGTTCTTC. This encodes CASSFSKSSRLDEQFF.

V and J are TRBV9 and TRBJ2-5; 10 bases fit TRBD2. J gave up 2 bases and V 4 bases, and 11 bases lay outside the gene matches. The CDR3 length is 17 residues. Germline values: CDR1 SGDLS, CDR2 YYNGEE. DNA for the CDR3: TGTGCCAGCAGCACCCAGCGGGAGGGCCAATGGCAAGAGACCCAGTACTTC. It translates to CASSTQREGQWQETQYF.

In DNA form, the CDR3 reads TGTGCCAGCAGCTCCGGGGGCCGGGGGGGGAACTATGGCTACACCTTC. This gives the protein CASSSGGRGGNYGYTF. This rearrangement joins TRBV5-4 to TRBJ1-2; a possible D gene is TRBD1 (6 bases). Germline CDR1 SGHNT, CDR2 YYREEE (reference sequence). This CDR3 is 16 amino acids long. Trimming stripped 3 bases from V and 2 bases from J, with 17 bases between.

Concerning this clone: Different DNA sequences within this sample yield the same CDR3. J is TRBJ1-1 and V is TRBV29-1, with D possibly being TRBD1 (6 bases). V was pared by 4 bases and J by 2 bases, with 11 bases between. The CDR3 runs to 13 residues. From germline, CDR1 is SQVTM and CDR2 ANQGSEA. CDR3 amino acids: CSVARGGNTEAFF. The CDR3, as DNA: TGCAGCGTTGCCCGAGGGGGAAACACTGAAGCTTTCTTT.

This clone was seen a few times. V usage is TRBV25-1 and J usage is TRBJ2-2; TRBD2 matches 9 bases. This CDR3 region has 14 residues. With 6 bases clipped from V and 6 bases from J, the junction kept 5 bases outside the gene matches. Germline V lookup: CDR1 MGHDK, CDR2 SYGVNS. CDR3 amino acids: CASRERLAAGELFF. The CDR3 DNA follows: TGTGCCAGCAGAGAGAGACTAGCGGCCGGGGAGCTGTTTTTT.

The chain couples TRBV11-3 to TRBJ1-3, with D tentatively TRBD1 (6 bases). Germline lookup yields CDR1 SGHNT and CDR2 YENEEA. This CDR3 has 14 residues. V was clipped by 2 bases and J by 2 bases, with 7 bases between them. CDR3 in DNA: TGTGCCAGCAGCTTATCAGGGGCTGGAAACACCATATATTTT. This sequence encodes CASSLSGAGNTIYF.

The chain recombines TRBV19 with TRBJ1-5; D is ambiguous. The germline V and J ends were trimmed by 7 bases and 1 base, with 8 bases remaining between them. This CDR3 region has 13 residues. Germline CDR1 LNHDA, CDR2 SQIVND (reference sequence). CDR3 residues: CASTRGSNQPQHF. The CDR3 DNA reads TGTGCCAGTACCCGAGGGAGCAATCAGCCCCAGCATTTT.

This clone was observed a single time. V gene TRBV5-1 combines with J gene TRBJ2-1, with 7 bases that match TRBD1. With V trimmed by 2 bases and J by 6 bases, 5 bases remained unmatched. Germline loops: CDR1 SGHRS, CDR2 YFSETQ. There are 14 residues in the CDR3. CDR3 sequence reads: CASSFIGGGNEQFF. As DNA, the CDR3 is TGCGCCAGCAGCTTCATAGGGGGCGGCAATGAGCAGTTCTTC.

The rearrangement joins TRBV5-4 to TRBJ2-7; TRBD2 matches 8 bases. The CDR3 runs 16 residues. Germline V gives CDR1 SGHNT, CDR2 YYREEE (reference sequence). V trimming: 4 bases; J trimming: 3 bases; junction bases outside the gene matches: 12. The chain's CDR3 is CASSRGGGGSDYEQYF. CDR3 nucleotides: TGTGCCAGCAGCCGGGGGGGCGGGGGGTCGGACTACGAGCAGTACTTC. The whole variable domain, filled in from reference TRBV5-4 and TRBJ2-7, reads ETGVTQSPTHLIKTRGQQVTLRCSSQSGHNTVSWYQQALGQGPQFIFQYYREEENGRGNFPPRFSGLQFPNYSSELNVNALELDDSALYLCASSRGGGGSDYEQYFGPGTRLTVT.

V is TRBV18 and J is TRBJ1-1; TRBD1 is a possible D gene (6 bases). Trimming removed 1 base from V and 11 bases from J, with 17 bases in between. Germline assignment: CDR1 KGHSH and CDR2 LQKENI. The CDR3 loop spans 14 amino acids. The DNA for the CDR3 is TGTGCCAGCTCACCACAGTTAACAGGGTCGCCGGCTTTCTTT. Translating it yields CASSPQLTGSPAFF.

The CDR3 spells CASSVSTGWDQPQHF. CDR3 DNA sequence: TGTGCCAGCAGCGTGTCGACAGGGTGGGACCAGCCCCAGCATTTT. This chain links TRBV9 with TRBJ1-5; 7 nucleotides match TRBD1. J was trimmed by 7 bases and V by 2 bases; bases with no gene match: 9. This CDR3 contains 15 residues. The germline CDR1 and CDR2 sequences are SGDLS and YYNGEE.

V and J are TRBV7-8 and TRBJ2-7; D gene unclear. CDR3 size: 14 residues. Trimming cost V 1 base and J 3 bases, with 10 bases left between them. The V gene's germline CDR1 is SGHVS and CDR2 FQNEAQ. The CDR3 DNA follows: TGTGCCAGCAGCTTAGTTAGGAGAAACTACGAGCAGTACTTC. Protein product: CASSLVRRNYEQYF. The full variable domain, rest sourced from reference TRBV7-8 and TRBJ2-7, is GAGVSQSPRYKVAKRGQDVALRCDPISGHVSLFWYQQALGQGPEFLTYFQNEAQLDKSGLPSDRFFAERPEGSVSTLKIQRTQQEDSAVYLCASSLVRRNYEQYFGPGTRLTVT.

The V gene is TRBV5-6, the J gene TRBJ1-1; D is undetermined. The germline V and J ends were trimmed by 2 bases and 3 bases, with 11 bases remaining between them. This CDR3 is 14 amino acids long. CDR1 and CDR2 from the germline V gene are SGHDT and YYEEEE. The CDR3 here is CASSLPGYYTEAFF. The CDR3 nucleotides are TGTGCCAGCAGCTTACCGGGATACTACACTGAAGCTTTCTTT.